These 20 T cell receptor beta chains came from one sample sequenced in a study of T cell repertoires in cytomegalovirus infection (dated by TCRdb to the late 2010s). The reads were generated on an Illumina HiSeq 1500. The raw public reads went through TCRdb reprocessing: fastp at Q25, MiXCR clone calling, in-frame beta chains kept. One record per CDR3 amino acid sequence lists the most common genes and DNA. The sample profile shows 300,000 to 400,000 distinct CDR3 sequences; roughly 25% of them were found once. Roughly 13% of the sample is held by the ten biggest clonotypes. This sample's treatment or condition label indicates: in vitro stimulation with specific CMV peptide epitopes to enrich CMV-specific T cells. No cognate antigen is known for these TCRs. The source material was cultured PBMCs, sampled from culture after CMV antigen stimulation. The receptors here all came from a human donor in good health (CMV status not recorded). Some clones in this sample may be carry-over from other donors' samples.

This clonotype came up a few times. The chain combines TRBV5-6 with TRBJ1-4; D is ambiguous. Germline values: CDR1 SGHDT, CDR2 YYEEEE. The CDR3 covers 14 residues. V was clipped by 0 bases and J by 9 bases, with 12 bases between them. CDR3 DNA sequence: TGTGCCAGCAGCTTGGGGCGGCCCACCAAAAAACTGTTTTTT. It codes for CASSLGRPTKKLFF.

This clonotype was seen only a few times. This chain joins TRBV4-3 and TRBJ1-2; D unresolved. CDR3 size: 16 residues. CDR1 is LGHNA and CDR2 is YSLEER in the germline V gene. Trimming pared 0 bases from V and 4 bases from J, leaving 15 bases between. The CDR3: CASSQDHSRNGYGYTF. The CDR3 DNA follows: TGCGCCAGCAGCCAAGATCATAGTCGAAACGGCTATGGCTACACCTTC.

This clonotype was counted ten times or more. V and J are TRBV7-2 and TRBJ2-1; the match to TRBD2 covers 10 bases. This CDR3 contains 15 residues. The V segment lost 8 bases and the J segment 4 bases; nucleotides outside the gene matches: 8. Germline-derived CDR1 and CDR2 are SGHTA and FQGNSA. CDR3 loop: CASGRLAGLYNEQFF. The CDR3 coding sequence is TGTGCCAGCGGTCGACTAGCGGGCCTATACAATGAGCAGTTCTTC.

The genes are TRBV5-1 and TRBJ1-5; possible D gene TRBD1, 5 bases. Germline-derived CDR1 and CDR2 are SGHRS and YFSETQ. The CDR3 runs to 14 residues. Deletions cut 3 bases from V and 7 bases from J, with 14 bases between. CDR3 coding DNA: TGCGCCAGCAGCTACCTGGGGGGAGGGCAGCCCCAGCATTTT. It specifies CASSYLGGGQPQHF.

The DNA for the CDR3 is TGTGCCAGCAGTTCAGGACCTTTCCCTACTGGGGCCAACGTCCTGACTTTC. Amino acid sequence: CASSSGPFPTGANVLTF. The chain couples TRBV27 to TRBJ2-6; unclear D gene. Germline CDR1 is MNHEY and CDR2 is SMNVEV (reference sequence). This CDR3 is built from 17 residues. Trimming removed 4 bases at V and 2 bases at J, with 15 bases between.

The gene calls are TRBV6-2 or TRBV6-3 and TRBJ2-7; D is uncertain. This CDR3 has 13 residues. Germline V gene data show CDR1 as MNHEY and CDR2 as SVGEGT. V was cut by 3 bases and J by 2 bases, with 8 bases left in between. CDR3 in amino acids: CASSYAEAYEQYV. The CDR3 region has the DNA TGTGCCAGCAGTTATGCGGAAGCCTACGAGCAGTACGTC.

This clonotype was detected only a few times. The rearrangement joins TRBV19 to TRBJ2-1, with D perhaps TRBD2 (6 bases). In germline, CDR1 is LNHDA, CDR2 SQIVND (reference sequence). The CDR3 runs 17 residues. V lost 2 bases, J lost 9 bases, and 23 bases lay in between. The CDR3 nucleotides read TGTGCCAGTAGTATATCCGCCTGGCGGCCCGCCGGGGGTGAGCAGTTCTTC. Its protein is CASSISAWRPAGGEQFF. The full variable domain, its missing parts supplied by reference TRBV19 and TRBJ2-1, is DGGITQSPKYLFRKEGQNVTLSCEQNLNHDAMYWYRQDPGQGLRLIYYSQIVNDFQKGDIAEGYSVSREKKESFPLTVTSAQKNPTAFYLCASSISAWRPAGGEQFFGPGTRLTVL.

In this sample, this clonotype turned up a few times. J is TRBJ1-2 and V is TRBV6-2 or TRBV6-3; D call uncertain. The germline V and J ends were trimmed by 5 bases and 8 bases, with 21 bases remaining between them. Looked up from germline, CDR1 is MNHEY and CDR2 is SVGEGT. The length of the CDR3 is 15 residues. The CDR3 sequence is CASSLRTSSGGGYTF. As DNA, the CDR3 is TGTGCCAGCAGTCTTAGGACTTCCTCAGGTGGAGGCTACACCTTC.

This clonotype has at least ten counts. The chain combines TRBV2 with TRBJ2-1; 7 nucleotides line up with TRBD1. The CDR3 loop spans 13 amino acids. Germline trimming cut 3 bases from V and 6 bases from J; bases unmatched to any gene: 2. Germline CDR1 and CDR2: SNHLY and FYNNEI. CDR3 residues: CASSERGRNEQFF. As DNA, the CDR3 is TGTGCCAGCAGTGAGAGGGGGCGCAATGAGCAGTTCTTC. The variable domain in full, with the rest retrieved from reference TRBV2 and TRBJ2-1, is EPEVTQTPSHQVTQMGQEVILRCVPISNHLYFYWYRQILGQKVEFLVSFYNNEISEKSEIFDDQFSVERPDGSNFTLKIRSTKLEDSAMYFCASSERGRNEQFFGPGTRLTVL.

This clonotype has more than one count but fewer than ten. The chain links TRBV7-9 to TRBJ2-1; D is ambiguous. CDR1 is SEHNR, CDR2 FQNEAQ, per germline (reference sequence). The CDR3 is 15 amino acids. Trimming removed 5 bases at V and 6 bases at J, with 17 bases between. The DNA of the CDR3 is TGTGCCAGCAGCCTGGGCCTGGGGTTGGGCAATGAGCAGTTCTTC. The encoded protein is CASSLGLGLGNEQFF.

The rearrangement links TRBV19 to TRBJ2-3; 8 positions agree with TRBD2. V gave up 4 bases and J gave up 0 bases; unmatched junction bases: 6. The CDR3 extends over 16 amino acids. Per the germline V gene, CDR1 is LNHDA and CDR2 is SQIVND (reference sequence). The CDR3 DNA reads TGTGCCAGTAGTAGTCCTAGCGGGCCGAGCACAGATACGCAGTATTTT. Amino acid sequence: CASSSPSGPSTDTQYF.

The chain joins TRBV30 to TRBJ2-7; tentative D call: TRBD1 (6 bases). V lost 5 bases to trimming and J lost 2 bases, with 16 bases between them. The CDR3 has 14 amino acids. Germline lookup yields CDR1 GTSNPN and CDR2 SVGIG (reference sequence). CDR3 sequence (DNA): TGTGCCTGGTCACAGGGCGGAGGCACCTACGAGCAGTACGTC. Translated: CAWSQGGGTYEQYV.

This clonotype was counted ten times or more. This chain connects TRBV7-2 to TRBJ1-1; D uncertain. Trimming stripped 3 bases from V and 2 bases from J, with 13 bases between. Germline CDR1 SGHTA, CDR2 FQGNSA. The CDR3 sequence is 15 residues long. CDR3 sequence reads: CASSFLPGLNTEAFF. CDR3 bases: TGTGCCAGCAGCTTCCTACCGGGCCTCAACACTGAAGCTTTCTTT.

V and J are TRBV15 and TRBJ1-6; no clear D gene. The CDR3 has 15 residues. V lost 5 bases and J lost 4, with 12 bases in between. Germline-derived CDR1 and CDR2 are LNHNV and YYDKDF (reference sequence). The CDR3 bases are TGTGCCACCAGCTTAAACGGGAGTTATAATTCACCCCTCCACTTT. This sequence encodes CATSLNGSYNSPLHF.

This clonotype turned up a few times. This chain connects TRBV6-6 to TRBJ2-1; 9 nucleotides match TRBD2. CDR3 length: 16 residues. Germline CDR1 is MNHNY and CDR2 is SVGAGI (reference sequence). Unmatched junction bases numbered 6, after V lost 2 bases and J lost 4 bases. The chain's CDR3 is CASSYPASGIYNEQFF. The CDR3 nucleotides are TGTGCCAGCAGTTACCCGGCTAGCGGGATTTACAATGAGCAGTTCTTC.

The table lists this clonotype with a few counts. CDR3 bases: TGTGCCAGCAGCTTAGTTGCGGGATTCTACAATGAGCAGTTCTTC. Protein product: CASSLVAGFYNEQFF. The chain couples TRBV7-2 to TRBJ2-1; TRBD2 is a possible D gene (6 bases). Deletions cut 1 base from V and 3 bases from J, with 10 bases between. CDR3 length: 15 residues. Germline V gene data show CDR1 as SGHTA and CDR2 as FQGNSA.

Ten or more counts support this clonotype. The J gene is TRBJ2-5, the V gene TRBV7-9, with D unclear. The length of the CDR3 is 14 residues. Trimming shortened V by 5 bases and J by 3 bases, and 13 bases separated the two germline ends. Germline loops: CDR1 SEHNR, CDR2 FQNEAQ (reference sequence). Here the CDR3 DNA reads TGTGCCAGCAGCCCCTACACCATTGAAGAGACCCAGTACTTC. Protein: CASSPYTIEETQYF. Based on the CDR3 plus reference TRBV7-9 and TRBJ2-5, the full variable domain is DTGVSQNPRHKITKRGQNVTFRCDPISEHNRLYWYRQTLGQGPEFLTYFQNEAQLEKSRLLSDRFSAERPKGSFSTLEIQRTEQGDSAMYLCASSPYTIEETQYFGPGTRLLVL.

This clonotype was recorded a few times. The genes are TRBV12-3 or TRBV12-4 and TRBJ2-1; D possibly corresponds to TRBD1 (5 bases). The CDR3 contains 14 residues. Trimming cost V 1 base and J 6 bases, with 10 bases left between them. The CDR3 bases are TGTGCCAGCAGTTTAGGGGGCAGGCTCAATGAGCAGTTCTTC. This sequence encodes CASSLGGRLNEQFF.

This clonotype was picked up many times. The genes are TRBV7-2 and TRBJ1-4; no firm D call. Germline V CDR1 and CDR2: SGHTA, FQGNSA. V lost 2 bases and J lost 11, with 12 bases in between. The CDR3 runs 13 residues. CDR3 sequence: CASSLSLMGKLFF. In nucleotides, the CDR3 is TGTGCCAGCAGCTTAAGTCTAATGGGTAAACTGTTTTTT.

The V and J genes are TRBV4-3 and TRBJ2-3; no definite D call. The CDR3 spans 16 residues. The V and J ends lost 0 bases and 4 bases respectively, with 14 bases between them. The V gene's germline CDR1 is LGHNA and CDR2 YSLEER. The CDR3, as DNA: TGCGCCAGCAGCCAAGATTCCGGGTCCGCGGCAGATACGCAGTATTTT. Residues: CASSQDSGSAADTQYF.